The 21 T cell receptor beta chains in this list originate from one sample, sequenced in a study of cytomegalovirus exposure and HLA in healthy donors. Primers for the PCR totalled 60 Vbeta and 13 Jbeta. Only in-frame clones appear in the TCRdb table, and some are missing; sequencing was by immunoSEQ multiplex PCR. The sample holds some 110,000 clones, roughly 70% seen once. The material sequenced was PBMCs. These receptors all come from a woman aged 45-60 years in good health and CMV-seropositive.

This clone has more than one count but fewer than ten. The V call is TRBV7-9, the J call TRBJ2-5, with unresolved D. The V end was cut by 1 base, the J end by 2 bases, with 5 bases between. The CDR3 sequence is 13 residues long. Germline lookup yields CDR1 SEHNR and CDR2 FQNEAQ (reference sequence). The CDR3 DNA sequence: TGTGCCAGCAGCTTAGGCCTACAAGAGACCCAGTACTTC. It specifies CASSLGLQETQYF.

There are a few counts of this clone. This rearrangement joins TRBV6-1 to TRBJ1-4; perhaps TRBD1 as D (5 bases). The CDR3 loop spans 15 amino acids. V was clipped by 2 bases and J by 3 bases, with 10 bases between them. CDR1 and CDR2 (germline): MNHNS, SASEGT. CDR3 in amino acids: CASSEIGAANEKLFF. For the CDR3, the DNA is TGTGCCAGCAGTGAAATAGGGGCGGCTAATGAAAAACTGTTTTTT.

The chain carries TRBV10-1 and TRBJ1-1, with TRBD1 matching over 7 bases. The CDR3 spans 16 residues. From germline, CDR1 is WNHNN and CDR2 SYGVQD (reference sequence). V lost 5 bases, J lost 7 bases, and 16 bases stayed unmatched. The CDR3 sequence is CASSPEAGTEPREAFF. The CDR3 nucleotides are TGCGCCAGCAGTCCTGAGGCCGGGACAGAACCTCGTGAAGCTTTCTTT.

The rearrangement links TRBV7-2 to TRBJ1-2; possibly TRBD1 for D (5 bases). Deletions cut 2 bases from V and 0 bases from J, with 13 bases between. This CDR3 comprises 16 residues. Per the germline V gene, CDR1 is SGHTA and CDR2 is FQGNSA. CDR3 sequence: CASSLSPDTANYGYTF. The CDR3 DNA reads TGTGCCAGCAGCTTATCCCCGGACACCGCTAACTATGGCTACACCTTC.

This sequence joins TRBV9 and TRBJ2-3; 11 bases map to TRBD2. This CDR3 has 16 residues. V was clipped by 2 bases and J by 1 base; unmatched bases: 3. Germline CDR1 SGDLS, CDR2 YYNGEE. The CDR3 DNA sequence: TGTGCCAGCAGCGTTTTGACTAGCGGGGGCACAGATACGCAGTATTTT. It specifies CASSVLTSGGTDTQYF.

The genes are TRBV18 and TRBJ1-2; the D gene is possibly TRBD1 (6 bases). CDR1 and CDR2 (germline): KGHSH, LQKENI. The CDR3 loop spans 15 amino acids. Trimming cost V 5 bases and J 4 bases, with 17 bases left between them. The CDR3 DNA sequence: TGTGCCAGCTCAATTACTCACGGACAGATCTATGGCTACACCTTC. It encodes CASSITHGQIYGYTF.

The V gene is TRBV7-2, the J gene TRBJ1-1; the D gene is possibly TRBD1 (5 bases). V lost 5 bases and J lost 10, with 17 bases in between. Per germline, CDR1 SGHTA and CDR2 FQGNSA. The CDR3 is 13 amino acids. CDR3 DNA: TGTGCCAGCAGCCCCGGACGGGGGGTAGGAGCTTTCTTT. Translation: CASSPGRGVGAFF.

CDR3 bases: TGTGCCAGCAGGAGGACAGGACCCTCGGAAGCTTTCTTT. Translating it yields CASRRTGPSEAFF. The chain carries TRBV6-5 and TRBJ1-1, with 7 nucleotides matching TRBD1. The CDR3 is 13 amino acids. The germline CDR1 and CDR2 sequences are MNHEY and SVGAGI. V lost 6 bases and J lost 8; bases outside the gene matches: 9.

The V call is TRBV30, the J call TRBJ1-1; 7 bases are shared with TRBD1. CDR1 is GTSNPN, CDR2 SVGIG, per germline (reference sequence). The J segment lost 1 base and the V segment lost 5 bases, leaving 4 bases of the junction unmatched. The CDR3 has 13 amino acids. The CDR3 here is CAWAGQTNTEAFF. CDR3 nucleotide sequence: TGTGCCTGGGCGGGACAGACGAACACTGAAGCTTTCTTT.

This clone occurred a few times. This sequence joins TRBV4-2 and TRBJ1-6; D gene ambiguous. CDR1 is LGHNA and CDR2 is YNFKEQ in the germline V gene. The CDR3 contains 19 residues. The V end was cut by 0 bases, the J end by 9 bases, with 24 bases between. The CDR3 sequence is CASSQEEVGKSGLGSPLHF. The CDR3, as DNA: TGTGCCAGCAGCCAAGAGGAGGTTGGAAAGAGCGGGTTGGGTTCACCCCTCCACTTT.

This chain uses TRBV15 with TRBJ1-2; D gene ambiguous. V lost 0 bases and J 8 bases, leaving 13 bases between the germline ends. The CDR3 is 14 residues long. Looked up from germline, CDR1 is LNHNV and CDR2 is YYDKDF (reference sequence). The CDR3: CATSRDRGFDGYTF. The CDR3 DNA reads as TGTGCCACCAGCAGAGATCGCGGCTTCGACGGCTACACCTTC.

V usage is TRBV5-4 and J usage is TRBJ2-7, with 9 bases matching TRBD1. V shed 5 bases and J 0 bases; nucleotides not matched to a gene: 6. Germline assignment: CDR1 SGHNT and CDR2 YYREEE (reference sequence). The CDR3 has 15 amino acids. This CDR3 is CASSRDRAFSYEQYF. DNA of the CDR3: TGTGCCAGCAGTCGGGACAGGGCATTCTCCTACGAGCAGTACTTC.

For the CDR3, the DNA is TGTGCCAGCACGAGGGCAACTCCCTACTCTGGAAACACCATATATTTT. It yields the protein CASTRATPYSGNTIYF. The chain has TRBV28 and TRBJ1-3; D gene uncertain. Trimming shortened V by 7 bases and J by 0 bases, and 16 bases separated the two germline ends. The CDR3 loop spans 16 amino acids. From germline, CDR1 is MDHEN and CDR2 SYDVKM.

This chain joins TRBV6-1 and TRBJ1-1; unclear D gene. The CDR3 length is 13 residues. With 7 bases removed from V and 6 bases from J, the gap between germline ends came to 15 bases. The germline V gene has CDR1 MNHNS and CDR2 SASEGT. The CDR3: CASTETRESEAFF. The CDR3 nucleotides are TGTGCCAGCACCGAAACCCGAGAATCTGAAGCTTTCTTT.

This chain links TRBV29-1 with TRBJ1-1, with a tentative D call TRBD1 (5 bases). The CDR3 totals 16 residues. V was clipped by 2 bases and J by 1 base, with 17 bases between them. CDR1 and CDR2 from the germline V gene are SQVTM and ANQGSEA. This CDR3 is CSVETQGALGNTEAFF. CDR3 sequence (DNA): TGCAGCGTTGAAACCCAGGGTGCCCTGGGGAACACTGAAGCTTTCTTT.

This clone was seen more than once but under ten times. This rearrangement joins TRBV11-2 to TRBJ2-7; no clear D. The ends were cut back, 4 bases at V and 2 bases at J, with 3 bases in the middle. The CDR3 contains 11 residues. CDR1 SGHAT and CDR2 FQNNGV come from the germline V gene. The CDR3 DNA reads as TGTGCCAGCAGCTCTACCTACGAGCAGTACTTC. Translating gives CASSSTYEQYF.

The J gene is TRBJ2-1, the V gene TRBV5-8; 7 nucleotides align to TRBD1. The CDR3 loop spans 13 amino acids. CDR1 and CDR2 from the germline V gene are SGHTS and YDEGEE. V dropped 6 bases and J dropped 3; count of bases not matched to a gene: 3. For the CDR3, the DNA is TGTGCCAGCACAGGGGGAATCTACAATGAGCAGTTCTTC. This translates into CASTGGIYNEQFF.

The rearrangement links TRBV4-2 to TRBJ2-1; D is unclear. This CDR3 region has 15 residues. V was shortened by 4 bases and J by 0 bases, with 10 bases between the two germline ends. Germline CDR1 LGHNA, CDR2 YNFKEQ. The CDR3 DNA reads as TGTGCCAGCAGCCTAGACTCGAGCTCCTACAATGAGCAGTTCTTC. This translates into CASSLDSSSYNEQFF.

There are a few counts of this clone. The rearrangement uses TRBV28 and TRBJ2-2; TRBD2 matches 10 bases. This CDR3 spans 14 amino acids. J was trimmed by 7 bases and V by 6 bases; bases with no gene match: 5. CDR1 and CDR2 (germline): MDHEN, SYDVKM. For the CDR3, the DNA is TGTGCCAGCAGCACTAGCGGGAAGTTCGGGGAGCTGTTTTTT. Protein product: CASSTSGKFGELFF.

The J gene is TRBJ2-3, the V gene TRBV5-1; D ambiguous. V shed 5 bases and J shed 4 bases, with 11 bases lying between them. Germline values: CDR1 SGHRS, CDR2 YFSETQ. This CDR3 is 13 amino acids long. CDR3 sequence: CASSPGRADTQYF. As DNA, the CDR3 is TGCGCCAGCAGTCCCGGTCGCGCAGATACGCAGTATTTT.

The genes are TRBV19 and TRBJ2-7, with D tentatively TRBD1 (6 bases). CDR1 and CDR2 from the germline V gene are LNHDA and SQIVND (reference sequence). Trimming left V 7 bases short and J 2 bases short, with 21 bases between. CDR3 length: 16 amino acids. This CDR3 reads CASKQQGHLSTYEQYF. In DNA, the CDR3 is TGTGCCAGTAAGCAACAGGGACATCTCAGCACCTACGAGCAGTACTTC.